The subject of this entry is one T cell receptor (beta chain). Distinct nucleotide sequences in the sample also encode this CDR3. The entry originates in a study of graft-versus-host responses after intestinal transplantation. Sequencing was performed with immunoSEQ multiplex PCR; in TCRdb, only in-frame clones are kept and a portion is missing. This sample has about 97,000 clones, with over 75% found just once. Germline V gene data show CDR1 as LNHDA and CDR2 as SQIVND (reference sequence). V dropped 6 bases and J dropped 4; count of bases not matched to a gene: 10. This CDR3 is 15 amino acids long. Specimen: PBMCs, collected 453 days after intestinal transplant. The sequence came from a human patient who received an intestinal transplant, so some T cells may come from the graft donor. The gene calls are TRBV19 and TRBJ1-2; 8 nucleotides align to TRBD1. The CDR3 loop reads CASRAESGGFYGYTF. CDR3 bases: TGTGCCAGTAGGGCCGAGTCAGGGGGCTTCTATGGCTACACCTTC.